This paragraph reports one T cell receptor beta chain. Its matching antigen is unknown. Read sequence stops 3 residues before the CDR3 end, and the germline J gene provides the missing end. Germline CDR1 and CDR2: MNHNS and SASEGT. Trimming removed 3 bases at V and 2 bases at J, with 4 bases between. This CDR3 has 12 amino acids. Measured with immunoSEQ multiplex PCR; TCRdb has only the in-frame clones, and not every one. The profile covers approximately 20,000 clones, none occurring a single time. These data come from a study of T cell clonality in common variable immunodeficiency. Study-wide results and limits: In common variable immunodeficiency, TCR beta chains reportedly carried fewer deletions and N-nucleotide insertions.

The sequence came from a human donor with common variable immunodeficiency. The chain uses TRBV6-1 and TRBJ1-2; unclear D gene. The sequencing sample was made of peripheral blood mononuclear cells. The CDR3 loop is CASSEANYGYTF. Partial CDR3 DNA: TGTGCCAGCAGTGAGGCAAACTATGGC.